These 32 T cell receptor beta chains came from one sample sequenced in a study of blood T cell repertoires in COVID-19. Method: immunoSEQ multiplex PCR; TCRdb's copy keeps in-frame clones and lacks some. Here the sample spans 200,000 to 250,000 clones, 80% to 90% being singletons. Specimen: peripheral blood. All receptors derive from an elderly woman with acute or convalescent COVID-19.

This chain uses TRBV6-2 or TRBV6-3 with TRBJ2-7; 10 nucleotides line up with TRBD2. This CDR3 is 15 amino acids long. V lost 5 bases, J lost 0 bases, and 4 bases stayed unmatched. Germline lookup yields CDR1 MNHEY and CDR2 SVGEGT. In nucleotides, the CDR3 is TGTGCCAGCAGTACTAGCGGGGCTAGCTCCTACGAGCAGTACTTC. Its translation: CASSTSGASSYEQYF.

V usage is TRBV18 and J usage is TRBJ2-5; 7 bases are a match to TRBD1. Unmatched junction bases numbered 3, after V lost 3 bases and J lost 5 bases. The CDR3 totals 13 residues. Germline loops: CDR1 KGHSH, CDR2 LQKENI. The CDR3, as DNA: TGTGCCAGCTCACCGACAGGGATGGAGACCCAGTACTTC. Its protein product is CASSPTGMETQYF. Full variable domain (missing parts from reference TRBV18 and TRBJ2-5): NAGVMQNPRHLVRRRGQEARLRCSPMKGHSHVYWYRQLPEEGLKFMVYLQKENIIDESGMPKERFSAEFPKEGPSILRIQQVVRGDSAAYFCASSPTGMETQYFGPGTRLLVL.

This chain connects TRBV19 to TRBJ1-1; weak D call: TRBD1 (5 bases). V was clipped by 11 bases and J by 4 bases, with 14 bases between them. The CDR3 has 12 amino acids. Germline CDR1 and CDR2: LNHDA and SQIVND (reference sequence). CDR3 bases: TGTGCCGTATACCTCGGGGGCACTGAAGCTTTCTTT. The encoded protein is CAVYLGGTEAFF.

About this clone itself: Other DNA sequences of this sample code for an identical CDR3. The CDR3 spells CASSIGRDTEAFF. The CDR3 DNA sequence: TGTGCCAGTAGTATTGGGCGGGACACTGAAGCTTTCTTT. V gene TRBV19 combines with J gene TRBJ1-1; D remains unclear. The CDR3 runs 13 residues. V was clipped by 3 bases and J by 3 bases, with 8 bases between them. CDR1 and CDR2 from the germline V gene are LNHDA and SQIVND (reference sequence).

In this sample, this clone turned up a few times. The chain couples TRBV9 to TRBJ1-1; weak D call: TRBD1 (5 bases). The CDR3 extends over 14 amino acids. V was trimmed by 4 bases and J by 5 bases, leaving 15 bases between them. Looked up from germline, CDR1 is SGDLS and CDR2 is YYNGEE. The CDR3 spells CASSPLGSGTEAFF. The CDR3 nucleotides are TGTGCCAGCAGCCCCCTGGGGTCAGGGACTGAAGCTTTCTTT.

This clone was recorded a few times. The V and J genes are TRBV6-5 and TRBJ2-7; possibly TRBD1 for D (6 bases). This CDR3 is 15 amino acids long. Per the germline V gene, CDR1 is MNHEY and CDR2 is SVGAGI. Trimming removed 4 bases at V and 1 base at J, with 14 bases between. The CDR3 loop is CASSFQGSGSYEQYF. The CDR3 DNA reads as TGTGCCAGCAGTTTTCAGGGGTCGGGGTCCTACGAGCAGTACTTC.

The count of this clone is one. The chain is built from TRBV10-3 and TRBJ2-7; D not certain. This CDR3 spans 13 amino acids. The germline V gene encodes CDR1 ENHRY and CDR2 SYGVKD. The V gene lost 2 bases and the J gene lost 5 bases, with 10 bases spanning the gap. CDR3 DNA sequence: TGTGCCATCAGTGAGACCACCACTGACGAGCAGTACTTC. Protein sequence: CAISETTTDEQYF.

The chain joins TRBV18 to TRBJ2-1; the match to TRBD2 covers 9 bases. The CDR3 runs 14 residues. Germline CDR1 and CDR2: KGHSH and LQKENI. J was trimmed by 8 bases and V by 0 bases; bases with no gene match: 2. The CDR3 here is CASSPPGLAHEQFF. CDR3 nucleotide sequence: TGTGCCAGCTCACCACCGGGACTAGCACATGAGCAGTTCTTC. Filled out from reference TRBV18 and TRBJ2-1, the complete variable domain reads NAGVMQNPRHLVRRRGQEARLRCSPMKGHSHVYWYRQLPEEGLKFMVYLQKENIIDESGMPKERFSAEFPKEGPSILRIQQVVRGDSAAYFCASSPPGLAHEQFFGPGTRLTVL.

The J gene is TRBJ1-4, the V gene TRBV4-2; 7 positions match TRBD1. Trimming cost V 0 bases and J 3 bases; bases outside gene matches: 4. The CDR3 consists of 16 residues. Germline V gene sequence: CDR1 LGHNA, CDR2 YNFKEQ. CDR3 sequence: CASSQDLTGANEKLFF. CDR3 in DNA: TGTGCCAGCAGCCAAGATCTCACAGGGGCTAATGAAAAACTGTTTTTT.

As DNA, the CDR3 is TGTGCCAGCTCGTTCACTAGCGGGGGCTCCAATGAGCAGTTCTTC. This translates into CASSFTSGGSNEQFF. The chain is built from TRBV18 and TRBJ2-1, with TRBD2 identical over 11 bases. Germline V gene sequence: CDR1 KGHSH, CDR2 LQKENI. V shed 6 bases, J shed 6 bases, and the junction held 7 bases outside the gene matches. The CDR3 has 15 residues.

The chain combines TRBV19 with TRBJ1-5; D not certain. The V gene lost 5 bases and the J gene lost 1 base, with 15 bases spanning the gap. This CDR3 comprises 16 residues. The V gene's germline CDR1 is LNHDA and CDR2 SQIVND (reference sequence). CDR3 residues: CASSDMGGRSNQPQHF. DNA of the CDR3: TGTGCCAGTAGTGATATGGGAGGTCGGAGCAATCAGCCCCAGCATTTT.

This clone was counted between two and nine times. The V and J genes are TRBV5-6 and TRBJ2-1; 8 positions match TRBD2. J lost 14 bases, V lost 3 bases, and 16 bases had no gene match. The CDR3 is made up of 15 amino acids. Germline CDR1 and CDR2: SGHDT and YYEEEE. The DNA for the CDR3 is TGTGCCAGCAGCTGGGGAGGGGCTAGCGGGCTTATGAAGTTCTTC. Its translation is CASSWGGASGLMKFF.

This chain connects TRBV30 to TRBJ1-5; D is possibly TRBD1 (5 bases). Germline V gene sequence: CDR1 GTSNPN, CDR2 SVGIG (reference sequence). The CDR3 extends over 13 amino acids. The V end lost 6 bases, the J end lost 0 bases, and 9 bases lay between the germline ends. CDR3 DNA sequence: TGTGCCTGCAGCAGGGATAGCAATCAGCCCCAGCATTTT. Its protein product is CACSRDSNQPQHF.

The genes are TRBV20-1 and TRBJ1-2; TRBD1 is a possible D gene (5 bases). Germline V gene lookup returns CDR1 DFQATT and CDR2 SNEGSKA (reference sequence). The ends were cut back, 5 bases at V and 5 bases at J, with 9 bases in the middle. This CDR3 comprises 11 residues. The DNA of the CDR3 is TGCAGTGCTGCAGGGTTTTATGGCTACACCTTC. Its translation is CSAAGFYGYTF.

The chain joins TRBV6-5 to TRBJ2-1, with 10 bases lining up with TRBD1. Germline V gene sequence: CDR1 MNHEY, CDR2 SVGAGI. This CDR3 spans 16 amino acids. The V gene end was trimmed by 4 bases and the J gene end by 6 bases; junction bases not matched to a gene: 9. The CDR3 here is CASSSSGTGVGNEQFF. CDR3 nucleotide sequence: TGTGCCAGCAGTTCCTCCGGGACAGGGGTGGGCAATGAGCAGTTCTTC.

The chain employs TRBV24-1 and TRBJ1-5; a possible D gene is TRBD1 (5 bases). V was shortened by 3 bases and J by 1 base, with 9 bases between the two germline ends. From germline, CDR1 is KGHDR and CDR2 SFDVKD. The CDR3 loop spans 15 amino acids. The CDR3 is CATSDGGASNQPQHF. CDR3 nucleotides: TGTGCCACCAGTGATGGAGGGGCCAGCAATCAGCCCCAGCATTTT.

J is TRBJ2-7 and V is TRBV29-1, with D maybe TRBD1 (5 bases). Germline V gene sequence: CDR1 SQVTM, CDR2 ANQGSEA. This CDR3 is built from 13 residues. The V gene lost 5 bases and the J gene lost 4 bases, with 15 bases spanning the gap. CDR3 sequence (DNA): TGCAGCGTTTCTGTGGGGCCCAAGTACGAGCAGTACTTC. This codes for CSVSVGPKYEQYF.

V usage is TRBV6-2 or TRBV6-3 and J usage is TRBJ1-5; the match to TRBD1 covers 7 bases. This CDR3 has 18 amino acids. Germline assignment: CDR1 MNHEY and CDR2 SVGEGT. Losses at the gene ends were 3 bases for V and 5 bases for J; bases not matched to a gene: 16. CDR3 DNA: TGTGCCAGCAGTTATCTTATGGCGAAAGGGGGCATTGATCAGCCCCAGCATTTT. This encodes CASSYLMAKGGIDQPQHF.

This clone was seen a single time. The J gene is TRBJ1-2, the V gene TRBV3-1 (or the pseudogene TRBV3-2), with D uncertain. The length of the CDR3 is 14 residues. CDR1 LGHDT and CDR2 YNNKEL come from the germline V gene (reference sequence). Trimming took 1 base from V and 2 from J, leaving 8 bases between them. The CDR3 DNA follows: TGTGCCAGCAGCCAAGCCCGGGGAAACTATGGCTACACCTTC. This gives the protein CASSQARGNYGYTF.

The genes are TRBV12-3 or TRBV12-4 and TRBJ1-4, with D unclear. V lost 6 bases and J lost 10, with 15 bases in between. CDR3 length equals 13 residues. CDR3 in amino acids: CASRHEGMVKLFF. For the CDR3, the DNA is TGTGCCAGCAGGCATGAGGGCATGGTAAAACTGTTTTTT.

CDR3 residues: CASCDTSYEQYF. CDR3 in DNA: TGTGCCTCCTGCGACACCTCTTACGAGCAGTACTTC. The rearrangement uses TRBV19 and TRBJ2-7; D is uncertain. The V end lost 11 bases, the J end lost 4 bases, and 15 bases lay between the germline ends. Germline CDR1 reads LNHDA; CDR2 reads SQIVND (reference sequence). The CDR3 totals 12 residues.

CDR3 in DNA: TGTGCCAGCAGCCGCTCTGGGACAGGGGAAAACACTGAAGCTTTCTTT. Amino acid sequence: CASSRSGTGENTEAFF. The rearrangement joins TRBV7-9 to TRBJ1-1, with TRBD1 matching 10 bases. The CDR3 is made up of 16 amino acids. V dropped 5 bases and J dropped 2; count of bases not matched to a gene: 8. CDR1 and CDR2 (germline): SEHNR, FQNEAQ (reference sequence). The full variable domain, with the rest looked up from reference TRBV7-9 and TRBJ1-1, is DTGVSQNPRHKITKRGQNVTFRCDPISEHNRLYWYRQTLGQGPEFLTYFQNEAQLEKSRLLSDRFSAERPKGSFSTLEIQRTEQGDSAMYLCASSRSGTGENTEAFFGQGTRLTVV.

The rearrangement joins TRBV30 to TRBJ1-1, with no clear D. CDR1 and CDR2 from the germline V gene are GTSNPN and SVGIG (reference sequence). Trimming stripped 2 bases from V and 0 bases from J, with 7 bases between. The CDR3 covers 13 residues. CDR3 region: CAWSSQMNTEAFF. The CDR3 region has the DNA TGTGCCTGGAGTTCTCAGATGAACACTGAAGCTTTCTTT.

The chain has TRBV2 and TRBJ2-3; 7 bases line up with TRBD2. CDR1 and CDR2 from the germline V gene are SNHLY and FYNNEI. The CDR3 length is 12 residues. V was clipped by 6 bases and J by 5 bases; unmatched bases: 2. Here the CDR3 DNA reads TGTGCCAGCAGCGGACTAGAAGATACGCAGTATTTT. The encoded protein is CASSGLEDTQYF.

The rearrangement joins TRBV11-2 to TRBJ2-7; the D gene is possibly TRBD2 (6 bases). The germline gives CDR1 SGHAT, CDR2 FQNNGV. V was pared by 1 base and J by 3 bases, with 19 bases between. The CDR3 runs to 17 residues. The CDR3 nucleotides are TGTGCCAGCAGCTTAGTAGGAGGGATGAGGGAAGGCTACGAGCAGTACTTC. Translation: CASSLVGGMREGYEQYF.

The V call is TRBV29-1, the J call TRBJ2-1, with 9 bases identical to TRBD1. V shed 2 bases, J shed 7 bases, and the junction held 6 bases outside the gene matches. From germline, CDR1 is SQVTM and CDR2 ANQGSEA. This CDR3 comprises 14 residues. The CDR3 sequence is CSVERDRVKNEQFF. As DNA, the CDR3 is TGCAGCGTTGAAAGGGACAGGGTAAAGAATGAGCAGTTCTTC.

This clone was seen only a few times. The V and J genes are TRBV7-9 and TRBJ1-1; the D is unclear. This CDR3 has 16 residues. The V and J ends lost 5 bases and 0 bases respectively, with 16 bases between them. Germline V gene lookup returns CDR1 SEHNR and CDR2 FQNEAQ (reference sequence). The CDR3 reads CASSLLRVYMNTEAFF. The CDR3 DNA sequence: TGTGCCAGCAGCCTATTGCGGGTGTACATGAACACTGAAGCTTTCTTT.

The chain employs TRBV9 and TRBJ2-5; 12 bases match TRBD2. The CDR3 extends over 16 amino acids. J lost 5 bases, V lost 2 bases, and 7 bases had no gene match. Germline CDR1 is SGDLS and CDR2 is YYNGEE. CDR3 DNA: TGTGCCAGCAGCGTTTCTAGCGGGGGGGCAGAGGAGACCCAGTACTTC. Protein: CASSVSSGGAEETQYF.

This clone was recorded only once. CDR3 region: CSVQTPGLAGVGADTQYF. The CDR3 DNA is TGCAGCGTTCAAACTCCGGGACTAGCGGGAGTTGGGGCAGATACGCAGTATTTT. V is TRBV29-1 and J is TRBJ2-3, with 14 bases lining up with TRBD2. The ends lost 5 bases at V and 4 bases at J; junction bases unmatched: 14. Germline V gene data show CDR1 as SQVTM and CDR2 as ANQGSEA. This CDR3 contains 18 residues.

This clone was recorded only once. The chain joins TRBV4-2 to TRBJ1-6; maybe TRBD1 (5 bases). Between the trimmed V and J ends, which lost 4 bases and 7 bases, there was a span of 11 bases. The germline V gene has CDR1 LGHNA and CDR2 YNFKEQ. The CDR3 sequence is 14 residues long. Here the CDR3 reads CASSRGGENSPLHF. CDR3 in DNA: TGTGCCAGCAGCCGCGGGGGAGAAAATTCACCCCTCCACTTT.

This clone showed up just a few times. V is TRBV6-2 or TRBV6-3 and J is TRBJ1-1; 7 nucleotides align to TRBD1. The CDR3 runs 16 residues. The V gene's germline CDR1 is MNHEY and CDR2 SVGEGT. The V gene end was trimmed by 2 bases and the J gene end by 0 bases; junction bases not matched to a gene: 6. CDR3: CASSYRGGSMNTEAFF. CDR3 bases: TGTGCCAGCAGTTACCGAGGGGGCAGTATGAACACTGAAGCTTTCTTT.

The chain carries TRBV7-9 and TRBJ1-2; 8 bases match TRBD1. Unmatched junction bases numbered 8, after V lost 3 bases and J lost 2 bases. This CDR3 region has 16 residues. In germline, CDR1 is SEHNR, CDR2 FQNEAQ (reference sequence). The CDR3 region has the DNA TGTGCCAGCAGCTTCGCGACAGGGGTATTAAACTATGGCTACACCTTC. The encoded protein is CASSFATGVLNYGYTF.